The source of this T cell receptor (beta chain) is a study of cytomegalovirus exposure and HLA in healthy donors. With 4 bases clipped from V and 2 bases from J, the junction kept 18 bases outside the gene matches. CDR3 length equals 19 residues. The V gene's germline CDR1 is SGHDT and CDR2 YYEEEE. The PCR had 60 Vbeta and 13 Jbeta primers. Using immunoSEQ multiplex PCR, the repertoire was profiled, and TCRdb retains in-frame clones only, with some absent. The data contain 100,000 to 140,000 clones, roughly 80% of them singletons. The sequencing input was PBMCs. The rearrangement joins TRBV5-6 to TRBJ2-1; 7 nucleotides align to TRBD1. The receptor comes from a man under 40 in good health and CMV-seronegative. The CDR3 region is CASSRQGQTGKKAYNEQFF. Here the CDR3 DNA reads TGTGCCAGCAGCAGACAGGGACAGACCGGGAAGAAAGCCTACAATGAGCAGTTCTTC.